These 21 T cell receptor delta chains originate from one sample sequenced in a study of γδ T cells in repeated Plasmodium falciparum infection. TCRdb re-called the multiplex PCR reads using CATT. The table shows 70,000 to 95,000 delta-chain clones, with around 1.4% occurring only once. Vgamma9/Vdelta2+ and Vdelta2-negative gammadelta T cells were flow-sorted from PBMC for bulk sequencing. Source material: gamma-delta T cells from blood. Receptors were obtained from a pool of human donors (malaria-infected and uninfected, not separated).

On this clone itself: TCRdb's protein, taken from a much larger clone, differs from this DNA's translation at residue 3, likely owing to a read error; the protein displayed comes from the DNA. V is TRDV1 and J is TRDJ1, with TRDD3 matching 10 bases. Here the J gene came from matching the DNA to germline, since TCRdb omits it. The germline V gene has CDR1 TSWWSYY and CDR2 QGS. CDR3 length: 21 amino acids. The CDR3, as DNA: TGTGCTCCTGGGGAAAGCGTATTCCTGCGGGCGTGGGGGATACTGCCCGATAAACTCATCTTT. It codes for CAPGESVFLRAWGILPDKLIF.

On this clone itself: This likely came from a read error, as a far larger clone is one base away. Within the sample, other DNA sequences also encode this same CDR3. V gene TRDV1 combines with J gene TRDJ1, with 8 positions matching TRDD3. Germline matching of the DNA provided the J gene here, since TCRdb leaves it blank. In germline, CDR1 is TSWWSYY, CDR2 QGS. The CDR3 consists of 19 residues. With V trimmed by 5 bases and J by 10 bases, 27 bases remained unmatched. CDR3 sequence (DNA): TGTGCTCTTGGGAAAGGGATGGGGTTCCCACGGTACTGGGGGGAAGTACTCATCTTT. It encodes CALGKGMGFPRYWGEVLIF.

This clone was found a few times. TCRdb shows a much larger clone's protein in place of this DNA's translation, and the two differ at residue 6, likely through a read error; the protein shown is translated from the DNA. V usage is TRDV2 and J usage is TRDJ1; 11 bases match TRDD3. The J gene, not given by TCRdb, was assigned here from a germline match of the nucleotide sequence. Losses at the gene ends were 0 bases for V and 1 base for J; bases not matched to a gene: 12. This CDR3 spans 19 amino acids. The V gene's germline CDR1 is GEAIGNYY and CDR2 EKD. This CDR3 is CACDTATGGYGAPTDKLIF. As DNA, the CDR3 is TGTGCCTGTGACACCGCTACTGGGGGATATGGGGCCCCCACCGATAAACTCATCTTT.

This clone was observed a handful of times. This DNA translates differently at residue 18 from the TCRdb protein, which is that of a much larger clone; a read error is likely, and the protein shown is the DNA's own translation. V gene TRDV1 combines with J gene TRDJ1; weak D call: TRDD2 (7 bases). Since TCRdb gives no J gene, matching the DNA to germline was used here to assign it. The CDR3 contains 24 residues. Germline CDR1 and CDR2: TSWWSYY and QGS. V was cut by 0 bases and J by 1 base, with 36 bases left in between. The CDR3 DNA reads TGTGCTCTTGGGGAACTCGGTTTCTTACTTCCTAGACGATTCCTGGGGCGAAGCACCGATAAACTCATCTTT. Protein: CALGELGFLLPRRFLGRSTDKLIF.

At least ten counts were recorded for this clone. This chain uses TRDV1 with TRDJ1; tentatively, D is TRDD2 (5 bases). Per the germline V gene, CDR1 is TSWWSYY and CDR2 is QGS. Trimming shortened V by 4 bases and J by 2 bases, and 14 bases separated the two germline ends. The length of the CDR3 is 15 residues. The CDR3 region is CALGARPTFTDKLIF. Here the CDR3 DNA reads TGTGCTCTTGGGGCGCGACCTACCTTTACCGATAAACTCATCTTT.

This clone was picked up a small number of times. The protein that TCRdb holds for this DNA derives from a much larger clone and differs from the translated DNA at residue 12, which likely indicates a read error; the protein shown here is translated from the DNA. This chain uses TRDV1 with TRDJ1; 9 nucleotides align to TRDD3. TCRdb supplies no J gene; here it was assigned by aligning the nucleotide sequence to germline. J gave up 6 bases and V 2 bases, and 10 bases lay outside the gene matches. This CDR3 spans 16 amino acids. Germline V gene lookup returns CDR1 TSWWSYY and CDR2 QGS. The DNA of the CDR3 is TGTGCTCTTGGGGAATTCCCATTGGGGGATATACATAAACTCATCTTT. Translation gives CALGEFPLGDIHKLIF.

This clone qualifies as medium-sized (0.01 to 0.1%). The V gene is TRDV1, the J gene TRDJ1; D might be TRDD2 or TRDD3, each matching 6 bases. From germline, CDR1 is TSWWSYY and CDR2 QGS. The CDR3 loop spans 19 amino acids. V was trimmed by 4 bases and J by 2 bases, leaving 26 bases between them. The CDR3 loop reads CALGVSCGDPTCGTDKLIF. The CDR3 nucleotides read TGTGCTCTTGGGGTTTCCTGTGGGGATCCTACCTGTGGGACCGATAAACTCATCTTT.

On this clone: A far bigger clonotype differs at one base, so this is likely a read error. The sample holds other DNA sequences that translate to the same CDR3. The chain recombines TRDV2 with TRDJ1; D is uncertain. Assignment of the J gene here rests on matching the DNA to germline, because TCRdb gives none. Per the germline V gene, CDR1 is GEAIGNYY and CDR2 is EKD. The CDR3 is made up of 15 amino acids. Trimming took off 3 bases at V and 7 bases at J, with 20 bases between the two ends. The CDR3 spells CACDPLQRPHGKLIF. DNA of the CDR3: TGTGCCTGTGACCCCTTACAGCGTCCGCACGGTAAACTCATCTTT.

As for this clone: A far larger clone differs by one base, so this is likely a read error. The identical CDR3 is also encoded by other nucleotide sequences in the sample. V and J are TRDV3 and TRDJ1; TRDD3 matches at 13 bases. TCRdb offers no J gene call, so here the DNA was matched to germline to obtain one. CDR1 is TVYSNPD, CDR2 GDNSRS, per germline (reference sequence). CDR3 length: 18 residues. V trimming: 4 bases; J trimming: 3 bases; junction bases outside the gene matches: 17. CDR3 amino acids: CASSIPHTGGYGADKLIF. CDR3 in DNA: TGTGCCTCTTCTATTCCCCATACTGGGGGATACGGAGCCGATAAACTCATCTTT.

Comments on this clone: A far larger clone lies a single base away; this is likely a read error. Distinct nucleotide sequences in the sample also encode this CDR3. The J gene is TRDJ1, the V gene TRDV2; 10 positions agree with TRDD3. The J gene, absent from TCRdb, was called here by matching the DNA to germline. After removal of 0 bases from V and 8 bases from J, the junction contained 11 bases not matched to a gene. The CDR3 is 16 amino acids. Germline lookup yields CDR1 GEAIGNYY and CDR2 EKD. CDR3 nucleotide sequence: TGTGCCTGTGACACCGGTCCCACGGGGGATACGCCCAAACTCATCTTT. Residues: CACDTGPTGDTPKLIF.

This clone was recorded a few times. The chain's CDR3 is CACDTLPLDDKLIF. CDR3 in DNA: TGTGCCTGTGACACATTGCCTCTGGACGATAAACTCATCTTT. The chain employs TRDV2 and TRDJ1; D is uncertain. The J gene, not given by TCRdb, was assigned here from a germline match of the nucleotide sequence. Trimming removed 1 base at V and 4 bases at J, with 12 bases between. The CDR3 is 14 residues long. Germline assignment: CDR1 GEAIGNYY and CDR2 EKD.

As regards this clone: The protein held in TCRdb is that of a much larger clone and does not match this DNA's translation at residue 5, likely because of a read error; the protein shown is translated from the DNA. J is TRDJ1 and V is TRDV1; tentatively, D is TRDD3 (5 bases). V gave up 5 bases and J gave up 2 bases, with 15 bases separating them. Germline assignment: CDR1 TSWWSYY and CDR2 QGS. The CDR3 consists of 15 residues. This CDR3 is CALGYNYGETDKLIF. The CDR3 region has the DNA TGTGCTCTTGGGTATAACTACGGGGAAACCGATAAACTCATCTTT.

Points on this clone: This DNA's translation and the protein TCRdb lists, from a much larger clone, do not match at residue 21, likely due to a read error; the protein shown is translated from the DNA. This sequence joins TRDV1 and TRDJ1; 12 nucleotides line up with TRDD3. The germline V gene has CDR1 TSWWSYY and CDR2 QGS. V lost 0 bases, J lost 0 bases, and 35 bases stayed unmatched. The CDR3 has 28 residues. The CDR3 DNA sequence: TGTGCTCTTGGGGAACTAAGAGGGTACCGTGGACCCGGATACTGGGGGATACAATACCCCTCCTACACCGATAAACTCATCTTT. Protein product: CALGELRGYRGPGYWGIQYPSYTDKLIF.

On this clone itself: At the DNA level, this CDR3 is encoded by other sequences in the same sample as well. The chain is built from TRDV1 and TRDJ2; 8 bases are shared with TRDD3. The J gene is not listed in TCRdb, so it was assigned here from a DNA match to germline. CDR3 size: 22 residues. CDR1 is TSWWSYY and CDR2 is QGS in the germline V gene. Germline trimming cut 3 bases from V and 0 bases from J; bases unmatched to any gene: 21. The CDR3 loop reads CALGEAISWGTAIEALTAQLFF. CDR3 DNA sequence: TGTGCTCTTGGGGAGGCGATTAGCTGGGGGACTGCCATTGAAGCTTTGACAGCACAACTCTTCTTT.

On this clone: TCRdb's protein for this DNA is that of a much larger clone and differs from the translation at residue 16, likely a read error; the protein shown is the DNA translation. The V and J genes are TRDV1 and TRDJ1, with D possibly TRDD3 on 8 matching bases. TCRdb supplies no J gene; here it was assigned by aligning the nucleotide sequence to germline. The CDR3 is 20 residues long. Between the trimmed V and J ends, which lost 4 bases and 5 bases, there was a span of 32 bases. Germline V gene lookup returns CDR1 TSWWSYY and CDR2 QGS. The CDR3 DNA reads TGTGCTCTTGGGGCTCCATTTTCCTACTTACACTGGGGGGCCACTGATAAACTCATCTTT. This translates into CALGAPFSYLHWGATDKLIF.

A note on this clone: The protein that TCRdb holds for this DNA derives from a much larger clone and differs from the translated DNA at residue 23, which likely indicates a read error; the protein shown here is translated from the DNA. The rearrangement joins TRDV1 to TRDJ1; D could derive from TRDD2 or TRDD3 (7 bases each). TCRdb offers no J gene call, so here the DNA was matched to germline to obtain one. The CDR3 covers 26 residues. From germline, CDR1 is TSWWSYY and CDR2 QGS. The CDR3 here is CALGEFLLGGFSKKPHPLDPTDRLIF. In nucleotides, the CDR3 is TGTGCTCTTGGGGAATTCCTACTCGGGGGATTTTCCAAGAAGCCGCACCCTTTGGACCCCACCGATAGACTCATCTTT.

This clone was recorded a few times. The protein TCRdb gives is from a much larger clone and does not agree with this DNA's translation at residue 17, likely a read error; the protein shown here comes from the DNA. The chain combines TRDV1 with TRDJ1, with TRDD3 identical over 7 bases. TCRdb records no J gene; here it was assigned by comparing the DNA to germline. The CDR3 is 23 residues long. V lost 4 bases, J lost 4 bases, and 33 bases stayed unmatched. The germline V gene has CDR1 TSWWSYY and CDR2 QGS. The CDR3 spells CALGARIPRLRTLFWGVLDKLIF. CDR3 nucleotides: TGTGCTCTTGGGGCCCGAATCCCCCGACTACGTACCCTCTTCTGGGGGGTACTCGATAAACTCATCTTT.

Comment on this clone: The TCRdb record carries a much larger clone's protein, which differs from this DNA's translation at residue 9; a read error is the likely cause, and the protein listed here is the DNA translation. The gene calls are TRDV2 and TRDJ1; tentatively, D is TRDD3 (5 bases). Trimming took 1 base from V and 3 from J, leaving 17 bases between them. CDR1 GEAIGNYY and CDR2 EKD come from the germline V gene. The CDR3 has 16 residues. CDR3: CACDTIYGVYADKLIF. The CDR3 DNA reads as TGTGCCTGTGACACGATCTATGGGGTATACGCCGATAAACTCATCTTT.

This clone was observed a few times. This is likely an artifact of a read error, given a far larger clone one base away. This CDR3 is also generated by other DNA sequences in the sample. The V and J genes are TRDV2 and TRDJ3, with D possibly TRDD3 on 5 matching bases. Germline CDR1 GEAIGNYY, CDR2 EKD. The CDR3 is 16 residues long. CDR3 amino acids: CACDTGDPWDTRQMFF. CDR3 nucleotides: TGTGCCTGTGACACCGGGGACCCCTGGGACACCCGACAGATGTTCTTC.

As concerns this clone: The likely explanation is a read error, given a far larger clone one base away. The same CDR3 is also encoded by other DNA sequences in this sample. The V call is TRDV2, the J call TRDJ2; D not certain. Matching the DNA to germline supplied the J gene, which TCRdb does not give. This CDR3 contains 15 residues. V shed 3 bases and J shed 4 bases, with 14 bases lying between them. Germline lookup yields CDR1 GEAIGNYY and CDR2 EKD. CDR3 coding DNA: TGTGCCTGTGACCCTCGGAGTGGTCCGACAGCACAACTCTTCTTT. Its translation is CACDPRSGPTAQLFF.

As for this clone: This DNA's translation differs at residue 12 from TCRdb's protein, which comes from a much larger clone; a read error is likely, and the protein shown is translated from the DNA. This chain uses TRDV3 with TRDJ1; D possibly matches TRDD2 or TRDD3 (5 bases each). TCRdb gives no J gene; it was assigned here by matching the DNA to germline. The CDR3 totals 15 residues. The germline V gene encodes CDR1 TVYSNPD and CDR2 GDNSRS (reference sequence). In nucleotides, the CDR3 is TGTGCCTCCTACCGGAACCGGGGAGGCACCGATGAACTCATCTTT. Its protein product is CASYRNRGGTDELIF.